Given below is one TCR beta chain in context. Its antigen is still unknown. No base quality values were provided; no much bigger clone lies one nucleotide off. Trimming takes 4 bases off V and 5 bases off J; junction bases not matched to a gene: 9. As encoded in the germline V gene, CDR1 is SGHDT while CDR2 is YYEEEE. Counted from cysteine to phenylalanine, this CDR3 has 15 amino acids. The DNA shown is the 45-base CDR3, in frame from base 1. The instrument given in TCRdb is Illumina HiSeq 1500. TCRdb reprocessed the public reads (quality trimming at Q25 with fastp, clone calling with MiXCR) and kept in-frame beta chains. Entries that share a CDR3 protein sequence are merged under the most common genes and DNA. This sample comprises some 900,000 distinct CDR3 sequences, around a third of them detected only once. The top ten clonotypes cover 12% of the sample. The sample comes from a study of T cell repertoires in cytomegalovirus infection (dated by TCRdb to the late 2010s). With respect to the entire study: The peptide stimulations were aimed at well-studied HLA-B-restricted epitopes as well as recently identified HLA-C-restricted CMV epitopes, whose presentation resists viral immunomodulation. Because public TCR beta signatures pointed to carriage of CMV infection together with the matching HLA type, the HLA type of each donor mattered for the analysis. Here is what the overall study found, with its caveats: In the ex vivo response, HLA-C-restricted CMV-specific TCR beta clonotypes were dominant, and in two of eight donors the single most frequent clonotype came from this HLA-C-restricted group. In both this cohort and an independent roughly 350-donor cohort, the cumulative frequency of public TCR beta family members distinguished carriers of CMV infection plus the relevant HLA type.

In the paper's terms, the treatment or condition label means: in vitro stimulation with specific CMV peptide epitopes to enrich CMV-specific T cells. This receptor was identified in a human donor in good health (CMV status not recorded). Some clones in this sample may be carry-over from other donors' samples. Sequences were derived from cultured CD8+ T cells from PBMCs, sampled from culture after CMV antigen stimulation. The V and J genes are TRBV5-6 and TRBJ1-2, with 9 bases aligning to TRBD1. CDR3 reads: CASSINRQGGYGYTF. The nucleotide sequence is TGTGCCAGCAGCATCAACCGACAGGGGGGATATGGCTACACCTTC.